These 10 T cell receptor beta chains share one sample of origin, sequenced in a study of cytomegalovirus exposure and HLA in healthy donors. The assay was immunoSEQ multiplex PCR, and TCRdb's table has in-frame clones only and misses some. The sample contains around 250,000 clones, 90% of which appear only once. What was sequenced was PBMCs. The origin of the receptors is a woman between 18 and 29 years old in good health and CMV-seronegative.

V is TRBV7-3 and J is TRBJ2-5; tentative D call: TRBD1 (6 bases). The CDR3 is made up of 14 amino acids. Germline-derived CDR1 and CDR2 are SGHTA and FQGTGA. Deletions cut 6 bases from V and 5 bases from J, with 16 bases between. CDR3 region: CASSTTGISETQYF. DNA of the CDR3: TGTGCCAGCAGTACCACAGGGATTTCGGAGACCCAGTACTTC.

V and J are TRBV4-2 and TRBJ2-1; D gene unclear. V lost 0 bases and J 9 bases, leaving 3 bases between the germline ends. Germline CDR1 is LGHNA and CDR2 is YNFKEQ. The CDR3 covers 11 residues. In DNA form, the CDR3 reads TGTGCCAGCAGCCAAGAGCGTGAGCAGTTCTTC. It translates to CASSQEREQFF.

Turning to this clone: Other DNA sequences of this sample code for an identical CDR3. The chain is built from TRBV19 and TRBJ1-5, with 11 bases matching TRBD1. Germline-derived CDR1 and CDR2 are LNHDA and SQIVND (reference sequence). Trimming took 6 bases from V and 7 from J; bases not matched to a gene: 5. The CDR3 sequence is 14 residues long. The CDR3 sequence is CASSAGTGGQPQHF. The DNA for the CDR3 is TGTGCCAGTAGCGCTGGGACAGGGGGGCAGCCCCAGCATTTT.

The chain carries TRBV6-1 and TRBJ2-7; D uncertain. The CDR3 consists of 17 residues. V lost 1 base and J lost 2, with 18 bases in between. Germline V gene data show CDR1 as MNHNS and CDR2 as SASEGT. CDR3 loop: CASSEVLVRLGPYEQYV. The CDR3 coding sequence is TGTGCCAGCAGTGAAGTTCTGGTCAGGTTGGGCCCCTACGAGCAGTACGTC.

The sample holds one count of this clone. The V and J genes are TRBV5-1 and TRBJ2-2; maybe TRBD1 (6 bases). CDR1 SGHRS and CDR2 YFSETQ come from the germline V gene. V dropped 0 bases and J dropped 1 base, with 13 bases sitting between them. There are 17 residues in the CDR3. Here the CDR3 DNA reads TGCGCCAGCAGCTTGGATCCCGGGACACTGAACACCGGGGAGCTGTTTTTT. Protein: CASSLDPGTLNTGELFF. Full variable domain (outside the CDR3, taken from reference TRBV5-1 and TRBJ2-2): KAGVTQTPRYLIKTRGQQVTLSCSPISGHRSVSWYQQTPGQGLQFLFEYFSETQRNKGNFPGRFSGRQFSNSRSEMNVSTLELGDSALYLCASSLDPGTLNTGELFFGEGSRLTVL.

The rearrangement uses TRBV30 and TRBJ1-6, with 7 positions matching TRBD1. Germline V lookup: CDR1 GTSNPN, CDR2 SVGIG (reference sequence). The CDR3 consists of 14 residues. J was trimmed by 10 bases and V by 1 base; bases with no gene match: 7. The CDR3 region is CAWSERQGGSPLHF. The CDR3 DNA reads TGTGCCTGGAGTGAGCGACAGGGCGGATCACCCCTCCACTTT.

The CDR3 is CASSSYCGQYV. CDR3 coding DNA: TGTGCCAGCAGCTCGTACTGCGGGCAGTACGTC. V and J are TRBV5-5 and TRBJ2-7; no definite D call. The ends were cut back, 3 bases at V and 9 bases at J, with 10 bases in the middle. Per germline, CDR1 SGHKS and CDR2 YYEKEE (reference sequence). The CDR3 is made up of 11 amino acids.

This chain joins TRBV7-9 and TRBJ1-1; D perhaps matches TRBD1 (5 bases). The length of the CDR3 is 13 residues. Trimming pared 3 bases from V and 7 bases from J, leaving 12 bases between. CDR1 SEHNR and CDR2 FQNEAQ come from the germline V gene (reference sequence). The CDR3 is CASSFLHGGEAFF. The CDR3 DNA is TGTGCCAGCAGCTTTTTGCACGGGGGTGAAGCTTTCTTT.

With respect to this clone: The sample holds other DNA sequences that translate to the same CDR3. The chain recombines TRBV6-5 with TRBJ2-3; 8 bases fit TRBD1. This CDR3 spans 14 amino acids. Trimming cost V 6 bases and J 5 bases; bases outside gene matches: 7. The germline V gene has CDR1 MNHEY and CDR2 SVGAGI. This CDR3 reads CASRRQGAGDTQYF. The DNA of the CDR3 is TGTGCCAGCAGGCGGCAGGGGGCGGGAGATACGCAGTATTTT.

The chain links TRBV18 to TRBJ2-7; possibly TRBD2 for D (6 bases). The V gene's germline CDR1 is KGHSH and CDR2 LQKENI. Deletions cut 1 base from V and 0 bases from J, with 16 bases between. The length of the CDR3 is 17 residues. CDR3 DNA sequence: TGTGCCAGCTCACCACGAGAACCGGGACTCCCCTCCTACGAGCAGTACTTC. As protein: CASSPREPGLPSYEQYF.